The source of this T cell receptor beta chain is a study of cytomegalovirus exposure and HLA in healthy donors. J gave up 6 bases and V 5 bases, and 4 bases lay outside the gene matches. The CDR3 covers 13 residues. CDR1 is SGHNT and CDR2 is YENEEA in the germline V gene. PCR amplification relied on 60 Vbeta primers (plus 13 Jbeta primers). Methods used by the authors: About 12 million of the 80 million or so unique TCR beta chains counted in a later analysis were shared. TCRdb's copy holds only in-frame clones and misses some; the assay was immunoSEQ multiplex PCR. The V and J calls and the clone size are those of that table, but D and trimming were determined from the DNA. The table lists 75,000 to 95,000 clones. The donors (healthy individuals) were bone marrow donors.

Specimen: PBMCs. The gene calls are TRBV11-3 and TRBJ2-1, with 7 bases aligning to TRBD1. The TCR originated in a man under 40 in good health and CMV-seronegative. CDR3 nucleotide sequence: TGTGCCAGCAGCGTGAACAGGGGCAATGAGCAGTTCTTC. Protein product: CASSVNRGNEQFF.